This T cell receptor beta chain was retrieved from a study of T cell responses to AZD1222 COVID-19 vaccine. With respect to this clone: Its antigen is as yet unknown.

Regarding the study as a whole: Spike-wide coverage was observed for vaccine-associated CD4 TCRs, with dominant responses at 160-218 and 743-854.

The V end was cut by 0 bases, the J end by 4 bases, with 4 bases between. CDR1 is MNHNY, CDR2 SVGAGI, per germline (reference sequence). CDR3 length: 12 residues. Only in-frame clones appear in the TCRdb table, and some are missing; sequencing was by immunoSEQ multiplex PCR. The profile shows some 170,000 clones, roughly 92% of them singletons. This clonotype was obtained from an adult in good health. The specimen was peripheral blood, collected on day 0 of AZD1222 vaccination. The chain recombines TRBV6-6 with TRBJ2-7; D unclear. This CDR3 is CASSYSTYEQYF. CDR3 in DNA: TGTGCCAGCAGTTACTCGACTTACGAGCAGTACTTC.